A selection of T cell receptor beta chains follows, all from one sample in a study of shared clonotypes between healthy human individuals. Produced via immunoSEQ multiplex PCR; TCRdb's table is partial and in-frame only. The sample shows over 850,000 clones, approximately 78% of them seen only once. Sequences were obtained from memory CD4+ T cells from PBMCs. Receptor source: a man between 18 and 29 years old in good health. Some clones in this sample may be carry-over from other donors' samples. CDR3s include the opening cysteine and the closing phenylalanine or tryptophan. D genes are given only for firm matches. Only part of the rows carry a size: once, few, many, or a class if the clone is expanded.

clone_size j_call v_call d_call cdr3_nt cdr3_aa
. TRBJ2-7 TRBV5-1 . TGCGCCAGCAGCTCAGGATACCAGGACATGGCCTACGAGCAGTACTTC CASSSGYQDMAYEQYF
. TRBJ2-7 TRBV28 TRBD2 TGTGCCAGCAGTTTGCTAGCGGGAGCCCACGAGCAGTACTTC CASSLLAGAHEQYF
. TRBJ2-3 TRBV28 . TGTGCCAGCACGTCCAGCTCGGGAGATACGCAGTATTTT CASTSSSGDTQYF
. TRBJ1-5 TRBV7-9 TRBD1 TGTGCCAGCAGCTTCGCCTCCGGGACAGGGGATCAGCCCCAGCATTTT CASSFASGTGDQPQHF
. TRBJ2-1 TRBV20-1 . TGCAGTCCCTCCAGGAACGGTGAGCAGTTCTTC CSPSRNGEQFF
. TRBJ2-3 TRBV4-1 . TGCGCCAGCAGCCAACAGCGGGCCACAGATACGCAGTATTTT CASSQQRATDTQYF
. TRBJ1-2 TRBV10-1 TRBD1 TGCGCCAGCAGTCCGGACAGGGGTCATGGCTACACCTTC CASSPDRGHGYTF
few TRBJ2-3 TRBV7-9 . TGTGCCAGCAGCTTAGAGGGACACAACGACTTAGATACGCAGTATTTT CASSLEGHNDLDTQYF
. TRBJ1-2 TRBV28 . TGTGCCAGCAGTTTGCCCGGGCACGGCTACACCTTC CASSLPGHGYTF
. TRBJ2-4 TRBV5-1 TRBD1 TGCGCCAGCAGCGCGGGGACAGGGGGCGCCCTCCTTCAGTACTTC CASSAGTGGALLQYF
. TRBJ1-4 TRBV7-9 . TGTGCCAGCAGCTTAGATGGCACTTCGAAACTGTTTTTT CASSLDGTSKLFF
. TRBJ1-4 TRBV2 . TGTGCCACCACCAGGACCTATAATGAAAAACTGTTTTTT CATTRTYNEKLFF
. TRBJ1-3 TRBV4-2 TRBD1 TGTGCCAGCAGCCCGCGGGGCTTTAGGACAGGGTCTGATAGCTCTGGAAACACCATATATTTT CASSPRGFRTGSDSSGNTIYF
. TRBJ2-7 TRBV28 TRBD1 TGTGCCAGCAGTCCCTCCTCAGGGGGACGGGTTGCCTACGAGCAGTACTTC CASSPSSGGRVAYEQYF
. TRBJ1-2 TRBV5-6 . TGTGCCAGCAGCTTGGCCGAGGCGGGTGTCTATGGCTACACCTTC CASSLAEAGVYGYTF
. TRBJ1-2 TRBV28 TRBD1 TGTGCCAGCAGTGGGTCACAGGGGTATGGCTACACCTTC CASSGSQGYGYTF
. TRBJ1-6 TRBV25-1 TRBD1 TGTGCCAGCAGTAACACAGGGGGCGGATCACCCCTCCACTTT CASSNTGGGSPLHF
once TRBJ2-1 TRBV25-1 TRBD1 TGTGCCAGCAGTGGACAGGGGCCCATTTCCTACAATGAGCAGTTCTTC CASSGQGPISYNEQFF
once TRBJ2-1 TRBV28 . TGTGCCAGCATGTCCCAGTCCCATGAGCAGTTCTTC CASMSQSHEQFF
few TRBJ2-7 TRBV27 . TGTGCCAGCAGTTTAAGGTTCAAGCAGTCCCTGTTTGAGGACAGCCCCCGTTACGAGCAGTACTTC CASSLRFKQSLFEDSPRYEQYF
. TRBJ1-1 TRBV30 TRBD1 TGTGCCTGGAGTGCATCCGGGACAGGGGGCGGCACTGAAGCTTTCTTT CAWSASGTGGGTEAFF
. TRBJ2-2 TRBV28 . TGTGCCAGCAGTTTAGCGTCGGCAAACACCGGGGAGCTGTTTTTT CASSLASANTGELFF
. TRBJ2-5 TRBV14 . TGTGCCAGCAGCCGTGGGAGGTTAGAGACCCAGTACTTC CASSRGRLETQYF
. TRBJ2-1 TRBV10-3 . TGTGCCATCAGTGAGTCGAAAGGGGCCTGGTCCCATGAGCAGTTCTTC CAISESKGAWSHEQFF